The source of this T cell receptor (beta chain) is a study of identical twins. Healthy Caucasians were all of the donors. About this clonotype itself: What it binds is not known.

Points from the study as a whole: Monozygotic twins shared more out-of-frame TCR alpha than recombination models predicted. Out-of-frame alpha sequences common to twins exhibited a surplus of low generation probability.

A universal primer site arose from template switching, and cDNA bore unique molecular identifiers. One entry per CDR3 protein, called by TCRdb with MiXCR from the 5' RACE reads. The table shows roughly 1,500,000 distinct CDR3 sequences, with under 35% occurring only once. The CDR3 totals 15 residues. Germline loops: CDR1 SGDLS, CDR2 YYNGEE. J gave up 8 bases and V 0 bases, and 6 bases lay outside the gene matches. This TCR was sampled from a newborn girl in good health. This sequence joins TRBV9 and TRBJ2-1, with TRBD1 identical over 9 bases. Sample: cord blood. DNA of the CDR3: TGTGCCAGCAGCGTAGGCGGACAGGGGTTCGATGAGCAGTTCTTC. It translates to CASSVGGQGFDEQFF.